This T cell receptor (beta chain) derives from a study of blood T cell repertoires in COVID-19. Study at large: PBMCs, B-cell-depleted T cells, or T cells provided the cDNA or gDNA that made up the material.

In the source study's methods: For nucleated cells, counts were estimated from reference gene primer amplification. Repertoires were generated with immunoSEQ multiplex PCR, while TCRdb's copy carries only in-frame clones and drops some. V and J calls and clone size follow that table, whereas D and trimming were derived from the DNA. Here the sample spans some 190,000 clones, 80% being singletons. Up to 2 weeks before entering the study, exposed participants had met a COVID-19 case. This receptor was obtained from a man in his fifties or sixties who had been exposed to COVID-19. Specimen: PBMCs or T cells enriched from blood (not recorded which).

The CDR3 nucleotides read TGCAGCGTTGCGAGGCCAGGGGGAGCGAACGAGCAGTACTTC. As protein: CSVARPGGANEQYF. V usage is TRBV29-1 and J usage is TRBJ2-7, with 7 bases that match TRBD1. Germline lookup yields CDR1 SQVTM and CDR2 ANQGSEA. CDR3 length equals 14 residues. J was trimmed by 5 bases and V by 4 bases; bases with no gene match: 11.